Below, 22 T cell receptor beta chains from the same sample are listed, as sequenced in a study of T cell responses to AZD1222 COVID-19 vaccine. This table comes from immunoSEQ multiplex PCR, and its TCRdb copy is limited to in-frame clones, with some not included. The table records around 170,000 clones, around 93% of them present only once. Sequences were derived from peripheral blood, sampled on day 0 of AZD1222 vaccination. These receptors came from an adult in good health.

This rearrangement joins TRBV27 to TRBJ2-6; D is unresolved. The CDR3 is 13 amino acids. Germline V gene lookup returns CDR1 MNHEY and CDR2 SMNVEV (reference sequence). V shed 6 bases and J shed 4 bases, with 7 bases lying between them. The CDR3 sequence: CASRESGANVLTF. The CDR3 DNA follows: TGTGCCAGCAGAGAATCCGGGGCCAACGTCCTGACTTTC.

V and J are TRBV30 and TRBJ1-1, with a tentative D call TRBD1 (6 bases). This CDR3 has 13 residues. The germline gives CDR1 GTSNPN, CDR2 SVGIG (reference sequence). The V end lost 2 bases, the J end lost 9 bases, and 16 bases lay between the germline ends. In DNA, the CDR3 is TGTGCCTGGAGTACCCAGACAGGTGCCCAAGCTTTCTTT. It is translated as CAWSTQTGAQAFF.

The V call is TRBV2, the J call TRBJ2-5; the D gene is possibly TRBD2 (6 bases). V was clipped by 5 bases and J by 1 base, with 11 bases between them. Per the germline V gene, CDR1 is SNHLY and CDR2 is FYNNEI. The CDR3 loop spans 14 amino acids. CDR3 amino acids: CASSPGTAQETQYF. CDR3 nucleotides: TGTGCCAGCAGTCCCGGGACTGCCCAAGAGACCCAGTACTTC.

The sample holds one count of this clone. The CDR3 DNA reads as TGTGCCAGCAGCTCGGGAGGCCAAAGCTCCTACGAGCAGTACTTC. Its protein is CASSSGGQSSYEQYF. The chain is built from TRBV5-4 and TRBJ2-7, with 7 bases that match TRBD2. V dropped 3 bases and J dropped 0; count of bases not matched to a gene: 6. CDR1 is SGHNT and CDR2 is YYREEE in the germline V gene (reference sequence). This CDR3 has 15 amino acids.

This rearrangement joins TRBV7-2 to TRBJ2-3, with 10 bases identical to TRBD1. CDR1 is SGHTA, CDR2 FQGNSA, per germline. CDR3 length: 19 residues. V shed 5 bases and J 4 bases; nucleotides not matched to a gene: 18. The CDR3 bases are TGTGCCAGCAGCCCGGACAGGGGGTTTGGCGGGATAGCACCAGATACGCAGTATTTT. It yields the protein CASSPDRGFGGIAPDTQYF.

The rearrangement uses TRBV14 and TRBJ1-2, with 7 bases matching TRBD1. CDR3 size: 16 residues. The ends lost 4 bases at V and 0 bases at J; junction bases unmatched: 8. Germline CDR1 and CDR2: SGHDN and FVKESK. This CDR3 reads CASSLRTGHANYGYTF. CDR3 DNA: TGTGCCAGCAGCCTACGGACAGGACATGCTAACTATGGCTACACCTTC.

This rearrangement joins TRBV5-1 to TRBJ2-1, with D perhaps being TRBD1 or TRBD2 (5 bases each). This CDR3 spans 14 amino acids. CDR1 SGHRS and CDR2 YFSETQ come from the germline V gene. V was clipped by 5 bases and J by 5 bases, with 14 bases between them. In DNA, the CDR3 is TGCGCCAGCAGGGTGAGGGGAAGGGACAATGAGCAGTTCTTC. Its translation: CASRVRGRDNEQFF.

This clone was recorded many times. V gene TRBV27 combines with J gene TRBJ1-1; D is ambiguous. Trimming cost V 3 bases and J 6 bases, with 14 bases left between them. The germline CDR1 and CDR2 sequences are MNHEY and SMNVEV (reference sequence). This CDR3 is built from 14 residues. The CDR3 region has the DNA TGTGCCAGCAGTTTGGGAGGTTCCATCCCTGAAGCTTTCTTT. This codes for CASSLGGSIPEAFF.

Here the CDR3 DNA reads TGTGCCAGCTCACCACCAGGAGGGGTCCCCTACGAGCAGTACTTC. Encoded protein: CASSPPGGVPYEQYF. V is TRBV18 and J is TRBJ2-7, with D maybe TRBD2 (6 bases). The V end lost 0 bases, the J end lost 2 bases, and 11 bases lay between the germline ends. This CDR3 is 15 amino acids long. From germline, CDR1 is KGHSH and CDR2 LQKENI. The full variable domain, in which reference TRBV18 and TRBJ2-7 provide the parts outside the CDR3, is NAGVMQNPRHLVRRRGQEARLRCSPMKGHSHVYWYRQLPEEGLKFMVYLQKENIIDESGMPKERFSAEFPKEGPSILRIQQVVRGDSAAYFCASSPPGGVPYEQYFGPGTRLTVT.

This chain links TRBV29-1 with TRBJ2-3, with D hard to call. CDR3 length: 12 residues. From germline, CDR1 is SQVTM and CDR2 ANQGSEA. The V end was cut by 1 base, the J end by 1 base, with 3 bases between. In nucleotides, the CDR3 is TGCAGCGTTGAAGGGGGCACAGATACGCAGTATTTT. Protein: CSVEGGTDTQYF.

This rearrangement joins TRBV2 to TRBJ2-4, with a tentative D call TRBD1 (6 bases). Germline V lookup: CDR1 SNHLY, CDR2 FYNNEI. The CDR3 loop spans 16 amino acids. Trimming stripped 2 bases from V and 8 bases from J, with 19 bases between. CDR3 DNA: TGTGCCAGCAGTGAATCCCCCGCCTCCAAGGGGGACATTCAGTACTTC. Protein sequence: CASSESPASKGDIQYF.

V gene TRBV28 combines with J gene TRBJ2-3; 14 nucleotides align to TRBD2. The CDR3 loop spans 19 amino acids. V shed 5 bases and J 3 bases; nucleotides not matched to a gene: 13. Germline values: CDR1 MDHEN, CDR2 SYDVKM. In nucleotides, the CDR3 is TGTGCCAGCAGTACAATTCGACTAGCGGGAGGGCCCGGTACAGATACGCAGTATTTT. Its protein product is CASSTIRLAGGPGTDTQYF. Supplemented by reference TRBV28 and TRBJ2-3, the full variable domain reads DVKVTQSSRYLVKRTGEKVFLECVQDMDHENMFWYRQDPGLGLRLIYFSYDVKMKEKGDIPEGYSVSREKKERFSLILESASTNQTSMYLCASSTIRLAGGPGTDTQYFGPGTRLTVL.

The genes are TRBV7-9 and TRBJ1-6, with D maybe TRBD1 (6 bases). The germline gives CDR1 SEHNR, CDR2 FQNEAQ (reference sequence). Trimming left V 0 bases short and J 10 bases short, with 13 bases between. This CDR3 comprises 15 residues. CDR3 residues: CASSLAVGGASPLHF. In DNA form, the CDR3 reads TGTGCCAGCAGCTTAGCGGTTGGGGGGGCATCACCCCTCCACTTT.

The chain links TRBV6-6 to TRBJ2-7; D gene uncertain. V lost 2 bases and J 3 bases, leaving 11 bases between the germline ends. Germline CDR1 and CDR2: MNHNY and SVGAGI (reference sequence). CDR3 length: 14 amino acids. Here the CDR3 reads CASSYEVAGYEQYF. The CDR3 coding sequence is TGTGCCAGCAGTTACGAGGTAGCAGGCTACGAGCAGTACTTC.

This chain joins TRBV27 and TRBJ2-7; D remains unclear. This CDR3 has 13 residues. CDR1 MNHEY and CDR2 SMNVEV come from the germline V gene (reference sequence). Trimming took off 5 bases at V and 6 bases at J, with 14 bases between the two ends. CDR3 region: CASSIIPYIEQYF. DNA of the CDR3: TGTGCCAGCAGTATAATCCCATACATCGAGCAGTACTTC.

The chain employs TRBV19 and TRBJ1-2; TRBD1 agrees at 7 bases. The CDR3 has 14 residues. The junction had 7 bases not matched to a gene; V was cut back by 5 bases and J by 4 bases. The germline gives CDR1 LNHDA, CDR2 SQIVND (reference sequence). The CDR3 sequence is CASSAPTGVYGYTF. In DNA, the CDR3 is TGTGCCAGTAGTGCTCCCACAGGGGTCTATGGCTACACCTTC.

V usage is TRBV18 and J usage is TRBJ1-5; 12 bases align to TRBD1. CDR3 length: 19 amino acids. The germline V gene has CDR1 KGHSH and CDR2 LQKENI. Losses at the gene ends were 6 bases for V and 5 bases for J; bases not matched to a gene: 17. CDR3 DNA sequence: TGTGCCAGCTCGCGTACAGGGACAGGGGGCCGCCGGGCCGATCAGCCCCAGCATTTT. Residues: CASSRTGTGGRRADQPQHF.

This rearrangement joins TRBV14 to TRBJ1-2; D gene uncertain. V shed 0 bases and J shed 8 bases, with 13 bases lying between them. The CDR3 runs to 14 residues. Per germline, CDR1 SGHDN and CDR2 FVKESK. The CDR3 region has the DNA TGTGCCAGCAGCCAAGACAGGCTTCACGGGGGCTACACCTTC. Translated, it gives CASSQDRLHGGYTF. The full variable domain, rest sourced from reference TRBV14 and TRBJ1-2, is EAGVTQFPSHSVIEKGQTVTLRCDPISGHDNLYWYRRVMGKEIKFLLHFVKESKQDESGMPNNRFLAERTGGTYSTLKVQPAELEDSGVYFCASSQDRLHGGYTFGSGTRLTVV.

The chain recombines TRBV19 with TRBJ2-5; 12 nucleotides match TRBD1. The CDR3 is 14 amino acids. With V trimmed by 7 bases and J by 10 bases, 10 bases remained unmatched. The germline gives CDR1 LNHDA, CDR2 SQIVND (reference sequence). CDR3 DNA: TGTGCCAGTAACTCCGGGACAGGGGGCCTGGGCCAGTACTTC. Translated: CASNSGTGGLGQYF.

Here the CDR3 reads CASSLLGQDDFSYNSPLHF. In DNA form, the CDR3 reads TGCGCCAGCAGCTTGTTGGGACAGGACGACTTCTCCTATAATTCACCCCTCCACTTT. The chain carries TRBV5-1 and TRBJ1-6; 8 nucleotides align to TRBD1. The CDR3 is 19 amino acids. Germline V gives CDR1 SGHRS, CDR2 YFSETQ. Unmatched junction bases numbered 9, after V lost 1 base and J lost 0 bases. The whole variable domain, remainder taken from reference TRBV5-1 and TRBJ1-6, is KAGVTQTPRYLIKTRGQQVTLSCSPISGHRSVSWYQQTPGQGLQFLFEYFSETQRNKGNFPGRFSGRQFSNSRSEMNVSTLELGDSALYLCASSLLGQDDFSYNSPLHFGNGTRLTVT.

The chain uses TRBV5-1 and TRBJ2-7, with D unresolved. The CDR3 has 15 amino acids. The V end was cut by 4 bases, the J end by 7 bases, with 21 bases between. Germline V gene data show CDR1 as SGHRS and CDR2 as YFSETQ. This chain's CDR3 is CASSLSSRARDEQYF. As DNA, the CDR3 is TGCGCCAGCAGCCTCAGCTCTAGAGCAAGGGATGAGCAGTACTTC.

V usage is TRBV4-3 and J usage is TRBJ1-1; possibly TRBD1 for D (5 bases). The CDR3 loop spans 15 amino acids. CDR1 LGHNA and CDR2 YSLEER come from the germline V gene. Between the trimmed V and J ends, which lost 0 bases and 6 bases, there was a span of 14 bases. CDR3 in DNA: TGCGCCAGCAGCCAAGATGGGGCAGGGTGGCCTGAAGCTTTCTTT. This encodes CASSQDGAGWPEAFF.